This T cell receptor (beta chain) was recorded in a study of T cell clonality in common variable immunodeficiency. The study's findings and limits: Compared with controls, CVID subjects had fewer shared TCRbeta clones. Patient heterogeneity in the CVID cohort limited correlations between repertoire features and clinical complications.

This clone was seen only a few times. Its target is not known. The sequence runs out 3 residues before the end of the CDR3; the remainder is reconstructed from the germline J gene. The method was immunoSEQ multiplex PCR; TCRdb's version includes in-frame clones alone and lacks a portion of them. In total the sample includes about 40,000 clones, none of them seen once. Both groups were predominantly of Caucasian heritage. Donors gave about 5 to 8.5 ml heparinized peripheral whole blood. The germline V gene encodes CDR1 SGHTA and CDR2 FQGNSA. The CDR3 has 14 residues. J was trimmed by 7 bases and V by 4 bases; bases with no gene match: 6.

This clonotype was obtained from a person between 18 and 75 years old in good health. Sequencing was done on a sample of peripheral blood mononuclear cells. V and J are TRBV7-2 and TRBJ1-5, with TRBD1 matching over 8 bases. The covered CDR3 bases are TGTGCCAGCAGCTCACCGACAGGGGAACAGCCC. As protein: CASSSPTGEQP. The complete CDR3 protein is CASSSPTGEQPQHF.